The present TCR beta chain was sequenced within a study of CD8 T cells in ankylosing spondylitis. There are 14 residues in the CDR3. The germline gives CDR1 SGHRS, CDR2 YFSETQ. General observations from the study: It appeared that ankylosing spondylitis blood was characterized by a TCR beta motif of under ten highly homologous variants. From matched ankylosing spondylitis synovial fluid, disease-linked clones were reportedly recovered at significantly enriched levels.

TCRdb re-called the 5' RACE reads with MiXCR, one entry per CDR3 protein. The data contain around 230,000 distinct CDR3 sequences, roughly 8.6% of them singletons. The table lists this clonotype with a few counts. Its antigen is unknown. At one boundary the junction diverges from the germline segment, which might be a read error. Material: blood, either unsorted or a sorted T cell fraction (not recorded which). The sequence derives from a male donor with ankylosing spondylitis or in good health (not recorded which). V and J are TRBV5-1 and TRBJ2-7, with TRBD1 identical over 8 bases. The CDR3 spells CASSLSEADRGKHF. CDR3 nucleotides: TGCGCCAGCAGCTTGTCTGAGGCCGACAGGGGTAAACACTTC.